What follows are 29 T cell receptor beta chains derived from one specimen sequenced in a study of stem cell transplantation in POMP-related autoinflammatory disease. Here immunoSEQ multiplex PCR was the method, and the copy in TCRdb shows in-frame clones only, minus some. The sample holds about 68,000 clones, about nine tenths seen once. Material: CD4+ T cells from PBMCs, obtained after stem cell transplantation. The receptors stem from a human patient with POMP-related autoinflammation and immune dysregulation (PRAID). Part of the T cells may come from the graft donor.

V is TRBV28 and J is TRBJ2-7, with 14 positions matching TRBD2. This CDR3 region has 15 residues. Germline loops: CDR1 MDHEN, CDR2 SYDVKM. V dropped 6 bases and J dropped 5; count of bases not matched to a gene: 6. The CDR3 region has the DNA TGTGCCAGCAGCCTGGGACTAGCGGGAGTCGACGAGCAGTACTTC. It translates to CASSLGLAGVDEQYF.

The chain carries TRBV15 and TRBJ2-7, with TRBD1 matching over 9 bases. Per the germline V gene, CDR1 is LNHNV and CDR2 is YYDKDF (reference sequence). J was trimmed by 3 bases and V by 2 bases; bases with no gene match: 5. This CDR3 is 15 amino acids long. The CDR3 region is CATSRTGGRGYEQYF. CDR3 sequence (DNA): TGTGCCACCAGCAGAACAGGGGGCCGTGGCTACGAGCAGTACTTC.

The chain has TRBV7-9 and TRBJ2-2, with a tentative D call TRBD2 (5 bases). Germline values: CDR1 SEHNR, CDR2 FQNEAQ (reference sequence). V lost 1 base, J lost 4 bases, and 7 bases lay in between. The CDR3 runs 14 residues. The CDR3, as DNA: TGTGCCAGCAGCTTAGAACTAGTCACCGGGGAGCTGTTTTTT. Protein product: CASSLELVTGELFF.

The V call is TRBV12-3 or TRBV12-4, the J call TRBJ2-7, with D possibly called TRBD1 or TRBD2 (5 bases each). There are 13 residues in the CDR3. The V end was cut by 5 bases, the J end by 0 bases, with 8 bases between. The CDR3 sequence is CASSRDRSYEQYV. The CDR3, as DNA: TGTGCCAGCAGTAGGGACCGCTCCTACGAGCAGTACGTC.

The chain links TRBV2 to TRBJ2-2; 7 bases are a match to TRBD1. This CDR3 has 14 residues. J gave up 5 bases and V 4 bases, and 4 bases lay outside the gene matches. Germline CDR1 SNHLY, CDR2 FYNNEI. The CDR3 nucleotides are TGTGCCAGCAGTGCCGGGACAGCTACCGGGGAGCTGTTTTTT. Amino acids: CASSAGTATGELFF.

V and J are TRBV7-3 and TRBJ1-4; D is perhaps TRBD1 (5 bases). V dropped 2 bases and J dropped 11 bases, with 12 bases sitting between them. CDR1 is SGHTA and CDR2 is FQGTGA in the germline V gene. The CDR3 extends over 13 amino acids. DNA of the CDR3: TGTGCCAGCAGCTTACAGCCGGGGGGGAAACTGTTTTTT. Translating it yields CASSLQPGGKLFF.

The CDR3 DNA sequence: TGTGCCAGCATTACCCCCGGACAGAGGTATAATTCACCCCTCCACTTT. Translation: CASITPGQRYNSPLHF. The genes are TRBV28 and TRBJ1-6; TRBD1 might be the D (6 bases). Germline V lookup: CDR1 MDHEN, CDR2 SYDVKM. Trimming stripped 7 bases from V and 4 bases from J, with 17 bases between. The CDR3 runs to 16 residues.

This sequence joins TRBV7-3 and TRBJ1-6, with D perhaps matching TRBD1 (5 bases). From germline, CDR1 is SGHTA and CDR2 FQGTGA. The V end was cut by 1 base, the J end by 4 bases, with 8 bases between. CDR3 length equals 15 residues. The chain's CDR3 is CASSLRGGYNSPLHF. For the CDR3, the DNA is TGTGCCAGCAGCTTAAGGGGGGGATATAATTCACCCCTCCACTTT.

In its sample, this clone was seen once. The chain couples TRBV7-2 to TRBJ2-3; TRBD2 agrees at 10 bases. With V trimmed by 5 bases and J by 2 bases, 10 bases remained unmatched. The CDR3 consists of 17 residues. Per germline, CDR1 SGHTA and CDR2 FQGNSA. CDR3 coding DNA: TGTGCCAGCAGCCTTTTAAGCGGGAGGGTCTTCACAGATACGCAGTATTTT. Its protein is CASSLLSGRVFTDTQYF.

The chain combines TRBV5-1 with TRBJ1-6, with D perhaps TRBD1 (6 bases). CDR1 and CDR2 from the germline V gene are SGHRS and YFSETQ. This CDR3 is 17 amino acids long. The ends were cut back, 4 bases at V and 4 bases at J, with 18 bases in the middle. This CDR3 is CASSVSPGQTYNSPLHF. The CDR3 DNA reads as TGCGCCAGCAGCGTATCCCCCGGACAGACTTATAATTCACCCCTCCACTTT.

This clone has just one count. The rearrangement uses TRBV24-1 and TRBJ2-7; D tentatively reads TRBD1 or TRBD2 (5 bases each). This CDR3 has 14 amino acids. The germline CDR1 and CDR2 sequences are KGHDR and SFDVKD. V was cut by 4 bases and J by 0 bases, with 9 bases left in between. CDR3 amino acids: CATSESGSSYEQYF. For the CDR3, the DNA is TGTGCCACCAGTGAGTCAGGGAGCTCCTACGAGCAGTACTTC.

This chain connects TRBV29-1 to TRBJ2-7; 8 bases align to TRBD1. V dropped 1 base and J dropped 3; count of bases not matched to a gene: 8. The CDR3 is made up of 15 amino acids. Germline CDR1 reads SQVTM; CDR2 reads ANQGSEA. Here the CDR3 reads CSVEVAGTGGYEQYV. CDR3 in DNA: TGCAGCGTTGAAGTGGCGGGGACAGGAGGCTACGAGCAGTACGTC.

Only a few counts were recorded for this clone. The rearrangement links TRBV7-3 to TRBJ2-1; unclear D gene. This CDR3 is built from 12 residues. The V gene's germline CDR1 is SGHTA and CDR2 FQGTGA. Trimming cost V 2 bases and J 10 bases, with 9 bases left between them. The DNA for the CDR3 is TGTGCCAGCAGCTTACTCCAAGGAGAGCAGTTCTTC. Its translation: CASSLLQGEQFF.

The chain carries TRBV4-2 and TRBJ2-1; D possibly corresponds to TRBD2 (5 bases). The CDR3 spans 14 residues. V lost 1 base, J lost 14 bases, and 18 bases lay in between. CDR1 and CDR2 from the germline V gene are LGHNA and YNFKEQ. The CDR3 DNA reads as TGTGCCAGCAGCCAAGGTATACTTGGAGGTCGGGAGTTCTTC. Protein product: CASSQGILGGREFF.

DNA for the CDR3: TGTGCCAGCAGCTTAGTAGCCGGCCTCGAGCAGTACTTC. This sequence encodes CASSLVAGLEQYF. The chain couples TRBV5-8 to TRBJ2-7, with no clear D. The CDR3 is made up of 13 amino acids. V was clipped by 2 bases and J by 6 bases, with 12 bases between them. Germline CDR1 and CDR2: SGHTS and YDEGEE.

The chain couples TRBV3-1 (or the pseudogene TRBV3-2) to TRBJ2-3; D is unclear. The CDR3 contains 13 residues. Germline V gene sequence: CDR1 LGHDT, CDR2 YNNKEL (reference sequence). Trimming removed 1 base from V and 8 bases from J, with 10 bases in between. In DNA form, the CDR3 reads TGTGCCAGCAGCCAAGCCGCGGCCCTTACGCAGTATTTT. This encodes CASSQAAALTQYF.

This chain uses TRBV18 with TRBJ2-2; TRBD2 aligns across 12 bases. The V gene end was trimmed by 2 bases and the J gene end by 5 bases; junction bases not matched to a gene: 9. Germline V gives CDR1 KGHSH, CDR2 LQKENI. The CDR3 spans 18 residues. CDR3 DNA sequence: TGTGCCAGCTCACCAGCTTGGACAGGGACTAGCGGGACCGGGGAGCTGTTTTTT. Its translation: CASSPAWTGTSGTGELFF.

The V gene is TRBV28, the J gene TRBJ2-7; D unresolved. Germline CDR1 is MDHEN and CDR2 is SYDVKM. The CDR3 runs 11 residues. Trimming cost V 4 bases and J 3 bases, with 4 bases left between them. Here the CDR3 DNA reads TGTGCCAGCAGTTCTTTCTACGAGCAGTACTTC. Protein product: CASSSFYEQYF.

The V gene is TRBV18, the J gene TRBJ2-7; 11 bases align to TRBD2. V trimming: 0 bases; J trimming: 0 bases; junction bases outside the gene matches: 13. Germline-derived CDR1 and CDR2 are KGHSH and LQKENI. The CDR3 totals 20 residues. CDR3 DNA: TGTGCCAGCTCACCACCGATGAAGACTAGCGGGGCCTACCTCTCCTACGAGCAGTACTTC. Its translation: CASSPPMKTSGAYLSYEQYF. Full variable domain (remainder filled in from reference TRBV18 and TRBJ2-7): NAGVMQNPRHLVRRRGQEARLRCSPMKGHSHVYWYRQLPEEGLKFMVYLQKENIIDESGMPKERFSAEFPKEGPSILRIQQVVRGDSAAYFCASSPPMKTSGAYLSYEQYFGPGTRLTVT.

This clone appeared once. J is TRBJ2-7 and V is TRBV20-1, with 10 nucleotides matching TRBD2. The CDR3 is made up of 16 amino acids. CDR1 and CDR2 (germline): DFQATT, SNEGSKA (reference sequence). Trimming at V came to 6 bases and at J to 2 bases, leaving 13 bases not matched to a gene. The CDR3 spells CSASGRPSGRAYEQYF. The CDR3 region has the DNA TGCAGTGCGAGTGGCAGACCGAGCGGGAGGGCCTACGAGCAGTACTTC.

CDR3 in DNA: TGTGCCAGCAGCCTCCGGGAGAACACCGGGGAGCTGTTTTTT. It translates to CASSLRENTGELFF. The V gene is TRBV3-1 (or the pseudogene TRBV3-2), the J gene TRBJ2-2, with D possibly matching TRBD2 (5 bases). This CDR3 has 14 amino acids. The V gene's germline CDR1 is LGHDT and CDR2 YNNKEL (reference sequence). The V end lost 4 bases, the J end lost 1 base, and 7 bases lay between the germline ends.

This chain connects TRBV2 to TRBJ2-7; 12 bases align to TRBD1. This CDR3 is built from 15 residues. Germline CDR1 reads SNHLY; CDR2 reads FYNNEI. Trimming at V came to 3 bases and at J to 4 bases, leaving 4 bases not matched to a gene. The CDR3, as DNA: TGTGCCAGCAGTGAGGGGACAGGGGGCCTATACGAGCAGTACTTC. Encoded protein: CASSEGTGGLYEQYF.

The chain couples TRBV2 to TRBJ1-1; possibly TRBD1 for D (5 bases). V was cut by 7 bases and J by 9 bases, with 12 bases left in between. This CDR3 spans 11 amino acids. CDR1 and CDR2 from the germline V gene are SNHLY and FYNNEI. CDR3 nucleotides: TGTGCCAGCACCCTGATGGGGCAAGCTTTCTTT. Residues: CASTLMGQAFF.

The V and J genes are TRBV6-1 and TRBJ2-5; D may match TRBD1 or TRBD2 (6 bases each). This CDR3 region has 17 residues. Per germline, CDR1 MNHNS and CDR2 SASEGT. Trimming left V 2 bases short and J 5 bases short, with 21 bases between. DNA for the CDR3: TGTGCCAGCAGTGAACGAGGTGGGGGGCGTGTGGTTGAGACCCAGTACTTC. Protein product: CASSERGGGRVVETQYF.

The V call is TRBV11-3, the J call TRBJ2-1; 9 bases align to TRBD1. V trimming: 6 bases; J trimming: 7 bases; junction bases outside the gene matches: 10. The CDR3 runs 15 residues. Looked up from germline, CDR1 is SGHNT and CDR2 is YENEEA. For the CDR3, the DNA is TGTGCCAGCAGATCGACAGGGGGTGGAGGGAATGAGCAGTTCTTC. It translates to CASRSTGGGGNEQFF.

The chain recombines TRBV18 with TRBJ2-5; TRBD2 aligns across 8 bases. Germline V CDR1 and CDR2: KGHSH, LQKENI. V was pared by 4 bases and J by 0 bases, with 1 base of the junction left unmatched. This CDR3 spans 14 amino acids. CDR3: CASSQLADQETQYF. CDR3 nucleotide sequence: TGTGCCAGCTCACAACTAGCGGACCAAGAGACCCAGTACTTC.

CDR3 DNA: TGTGCCAGCAACCTAGGGACAGACAATATGAACACTGAAGCTTTCTTT. Amino acid sequence: CASNLGTDNMNTEAFF. This chain connects TRBV2 to TRBJ1-1, with 7 positions matching TRBD1. After removal of 7 bases from V and 0 bases from J, the junction contained 11 bases not matched to a gene. The CDR3 is made up of 16 amino acids. From germline, CDR1 is SNHLY and CDR2 FYNNEI.

V usage is TRBV6-5 and J usage is TRBJ2-7; D unresolved. The germline gives CDR1 MNHEY, CDR2 SVGAGI. This CDR3 region has 13 residues. V gave up 3 bases and J gave up 7 bases, with 13 bases separating them. The CDR3, as DNA: TGTGCCAGCAGTTATGGCCTGACGGGTGAGCAGTACGTC. Translation gives CASSYGLTGEQYV.

The table lists this clone with a count of one. V and J are TRBV6-5 and TRBJ2-6; unclear D gene. CDR1 and CDR2 from the germline V gene are MNHEY and SVGAGI. V was trimmed by 2 bases and J by 1 base, leaving 6 bases between them. This CDR3 has 15 amino acids. The CDR3 DNA is TGTGCCAGCAGTTACGTAGGATCTGGGGCCAACGTCCTGACTTTC. It is translated as CASSYVGSGANVLTF.